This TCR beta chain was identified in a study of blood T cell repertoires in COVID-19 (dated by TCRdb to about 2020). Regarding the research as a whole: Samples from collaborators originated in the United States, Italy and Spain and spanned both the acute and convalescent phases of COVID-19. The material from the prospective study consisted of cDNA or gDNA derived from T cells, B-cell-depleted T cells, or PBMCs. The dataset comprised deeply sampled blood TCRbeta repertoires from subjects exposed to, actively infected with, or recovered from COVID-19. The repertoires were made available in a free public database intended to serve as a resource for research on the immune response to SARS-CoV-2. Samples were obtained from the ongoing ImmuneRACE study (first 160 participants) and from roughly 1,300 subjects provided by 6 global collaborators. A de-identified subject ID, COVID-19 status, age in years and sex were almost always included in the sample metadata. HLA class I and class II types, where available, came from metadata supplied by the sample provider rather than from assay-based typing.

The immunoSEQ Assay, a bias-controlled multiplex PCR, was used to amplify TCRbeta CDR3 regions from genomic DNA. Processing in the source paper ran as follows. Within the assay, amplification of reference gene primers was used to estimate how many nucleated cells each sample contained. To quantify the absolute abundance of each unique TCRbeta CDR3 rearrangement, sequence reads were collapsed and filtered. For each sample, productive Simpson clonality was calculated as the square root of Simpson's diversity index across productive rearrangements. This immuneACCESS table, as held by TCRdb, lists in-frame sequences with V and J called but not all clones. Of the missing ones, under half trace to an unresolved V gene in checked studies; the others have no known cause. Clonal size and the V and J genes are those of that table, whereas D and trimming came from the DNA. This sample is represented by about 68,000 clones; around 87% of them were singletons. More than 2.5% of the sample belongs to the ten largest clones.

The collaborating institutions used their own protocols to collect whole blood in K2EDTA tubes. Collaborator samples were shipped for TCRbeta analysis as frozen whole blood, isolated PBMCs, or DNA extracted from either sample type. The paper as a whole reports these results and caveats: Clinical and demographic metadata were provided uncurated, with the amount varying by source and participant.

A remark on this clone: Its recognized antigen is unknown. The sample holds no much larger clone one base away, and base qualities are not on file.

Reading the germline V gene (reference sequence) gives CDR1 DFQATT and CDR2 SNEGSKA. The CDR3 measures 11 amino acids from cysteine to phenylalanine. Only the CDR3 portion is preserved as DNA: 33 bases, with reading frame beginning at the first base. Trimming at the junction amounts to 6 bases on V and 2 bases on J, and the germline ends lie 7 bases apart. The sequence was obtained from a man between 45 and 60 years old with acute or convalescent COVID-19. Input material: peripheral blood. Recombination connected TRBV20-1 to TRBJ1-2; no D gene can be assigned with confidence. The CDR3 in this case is CSANINYGYTF. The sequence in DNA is TGCAGTGCCAACATCAACTATGGCTACACCTTC.